The 20 T cell receptor beta chains presented below share a single source sample, sequenced in a study of blood T cells in healthy people across ages. A second PCR of about 7 to 12 cycles used a sample-barcoded 5' primer and a J-beta primer mix. One entry per CDR3 protein, called by TCRdb with MiXCR from the 5' RACE reads. The sample has 1.5 million to 2 million distinct CDR3 sequences; roughly a third are singletons. The sample taken for sequencing was blood. The receptors shown here come from a woman aged 25-40 years in good health.

The chain recombines TRBV15 with TRBJ2-6; 15 bases agree with TRBD2. CDR1 and CDR2 from the germline V gene are LNHNV and YYDKDF (reference sequence). Trimming removed 1 base from V and 0 bases from J; junction bases left unmatched: 10. This CDR3 is built from 22 residues. CDR3 sequence: CATSRGRGLAGGWSSGANVLTF. CDR3 sequence (DNA): TGTGCCACCAGCAGAGGTAGGGGACTAGCGGGAGGCTGGAGCTCTGGGGCCAACGTCCTGACTTTC.

This clonotype has a handful of counts. The chain joins TRBV5-1 to TRBJ2-2; possibly TRBD1 for D (5 bases). V was trimmed by 0 bases and J by 6 bases, leaving 6 bases between them. The CDR3 spans 13 residues. Germline CDR1 is SGHRS and CDR2 is YFSETQ. CDR3 region: CASSLAGPGELFF. The CDR3, as DNA: TGCGCCAGCAGCTTGGCAGGGCCCGGGGAGCTGTTTTTT.

The chain links TRBV27 to TRBJ2-3; D tentatively reads TRBD1 or TRBD2 (5 bases each). Germline V lookup: CDR1 MNHEY, CDR2 SMNVEV (reference sequence). The CDR3 contains 18 residues. The V end lost 2 bases, the J end lost 1 base, and 19 bases lay between the germline ends. Written as DNA, the CDR3 is TGTGCCAGCAGTTTAAGGGCCGGGGCCGGCTCCCGCACAGATACGCAGTATTTT. Translation: CASSLRAGAGSRTDTQYF.

The chain combines TRBV4-1 with TRBJ2-7; D is ambiguous. The CDR3 loop spans 17 amino acids. V lost 1 base and J lost 2, with 18 bases in between. In germline, CDR1 is MGHRA, CDR2 YSYEKL. CDR3 bases: TGCGCCAGCAGCCAAGCGGCTACATCGGACCGCCCCTACGAGCAGTACTTC. Translated: CASSQAATSDRPYEQYF.

The rearrangement links TRBV5-1 to TRBJ1-4; unclear D gene. The V end was cut by 1 base, the J end by 8 bases, with 12 bases between. This CDR3 is built from 14 residues. Germline V CDR1 and CDR2: SGHRS, YFSETQ. The CDR3 protein is CASSLIGLGEKLFF. The CDR3 bases are TGCGCCAGCAGCTTGATCGGGTTAGGGGAAAAACTGTTTTTT.

The J gene is TRBJ2-3, the V gene TRBV9; 7 bases fit TRBD2. The junction had 16 bases not matched to a gene; V was cut back by 0 bases and J by 6 bases. The CDR3 runs 18 residues. Germline V gene lookup returns CDR1 SGDLS and CDR2 YYNGEE. The CDR3 nucleotides are TGTGCCAGCAGCGTAGAAGGTAGGGGAGGGGCCCGCCGGGATACGCAGTATTTT. Protein: CASSVEGRGGARRDTQYF.

The V and J genes are TRBV5-1 and TRBJ2-1; TRBD1 matches 7 bases. J was trimmed by 9 bases and V by 4 bases; bases with no gene match: 4. This CDR3 has 12 amino acids. Germline V gene sequence: CDR1 SGHRS, CDR2 YFSETQ. CDR3 nucleotides: TGCGCCAGCAGCCAAAGGGGGCCTGAGCAGTTCTTC. It encodes CASSQRGPEQFF.

This clonotype was counted only a few times. The CDR3 region is CSARIRGGRSTDTQYF. CDR3 nucleotides: TGCAGTGCTAGGATCAGGGGGGGCCGAAGCACAGATACGCAGTATTTT. This rearrangement joins TRBV20-1 to TRBJ2-3, with D perhaps matching TRBD1 or TRBD2 (7 bases each). Trimming pared 3 bases from V and 0 bases from J, leaving 16 bases between. The CDR3 contains 16 residues. Germline-derived CDR1 and CDR2 are DFQATT and SNEGSKA (reference sequence).

In DNA, the CDR3 is TGTGCCAGCAGCCGAGCTAGCGGGAGACGGGAGCAGTACTTC. This translates into CASSRASGRREQYF. This chain connects TRBV3-1 to TRBJ2-7; 10 bases are a match to TRBD2. The CDR3 totals 14 residues. V lost 4 bases to trimming and J lost 7 bases; unmatched junction nucleotides: 7. From germline, CDR1 is LGHDT and CDR2 YNNKEL (reference sequence).

The chain is built from TRBV15 and TRBJ2-1; no clear D gene. Germline-derived CDR1 and CDR2 are LNHNV and YYDKDF (reference sequence). The length of the CDR3 is 14 residues. Trimming removed 3 bases from V and 4 bases from J, with 10 bases in between. CDR3 sequence (DNA): TGTGCCACCAGCAGCGAGAATAGGTACAATGAGCAGTTCTTC. This gives the protein CATSSENRYNEQFF.

V gene TRBV9 combines with J gene TRBJ2-1; perhaps D is TRBD1 or TRBD2 (5 bases each). The germline V and J ends were trimmed by 2 bases and 6 bases, with 15 bases remaining between them. CDR1 is SGDLS and CDR2 is YYNGEE in the germline V gene. CDR3 length equals 15 residues. This CDR3 reads CASSVPGRRSNEQFF. CDR3 sequence (DNA): TGTGCCAGCAGCGTCCCGGGACGACGGTCCAATGAGCAGTTCTTC.

This chain links TRBV15 with TRBJ2-7; possible D gene TRBD2, 5 bases. There are 13 residues in the CDR3. V lost 3 bases and J lost 3, with 9 bases in between. Germline V gives CDR1 LNHNV, CDR2 YYDKDF (reference sequence). The CDR3 here is CATSSPEGYEQYF. The CDR3 coding sequence is TGTGCCACCAGCAGCCCAGAGGGCTACGAGCAGTACTTC.

J is TRBJ1-5 and V is TRBV19, with D tentatively TRBD1 (5 bases). V lost 3 bases to trimming and J lost 7 bases, with 16 bases between them. From germline, CDR1 is LNHDA and CDR2 SQIVND (reference sequence). This CDR3 has 15 amino acids. CDR3 protein: CASSICGTTGQPQHF. CDR3 nucleotide sequence: TGTGCCAGTAGTATCTGCGGGACGACCGGGCAGCCCCAGCATTTT.

The chain joins TRBV6-2 or TRBV6-3 to TRBJ1-2, with D perhaps TRBD1 (6 bases). Germline V gene sequence: CDR1 MNHEY, CDR2 SVGEGT. With 1 base removed from V and 6 bases from J, the gap between germline ends came to 15 bases. CDR3 length: 15 residues. CDR3 residues: CASSYYEFQGNGYTF. The CDR3 DNA is TGTGCCAGCAGTTACTATGAGTTTCAGGGGAATGGCTACACCTTC.

A single count supports this clonotype. A clone one base away is much larger, so this may be a read error. Since no conserved phenylalanine or tryptophan closes the CDR3, a read error is the likely cause. The V gene is TRBV12-3 or TRBV12-4, the J gene TRBJ2-1; a possible D gene is TRBD1 (6 bases). The end of the DNA is better explained by TRBJ2-7, so the J call may be wrong. The CDR3 contains 14 residues. This chain's CDR3 is CASGPTGSAYEQYY. CDR3 nucleotides: TGTGCCAGCGGGCCGACAGGTTCCGCCTACGAGCAGTACTAC.

This clonotype was seen once. V gene TRBV7-2 combines with J gene TRBJ2-7; 9 positions match TRBD2. J gave up 0 bases and V 1 base, and 7 bases lay outside the gene matches. Germline V gene lookup returns CDR1 SGHTA and CDR2 FQGNSA. The CDR3 is 17 residues long. CDR3 in DNA: TGTGCCAGCAGCTTAGGCAGAGCGGGGGGTCTCTCCTACGAGCAGTACTTC. Its translation is CASSLGRAGGLSYEQYF.

The CDR3 spells CASRSRQGPYNEQFF. In DNA form, the CDR3 reads TGTGCCAGCAGATCGCGACAGGGCCCCTACAATGAGCAGTTCTTC. The chain joins TRBV7-9 to TRBJ2-1, with 7 bases lining up with TRBD1. The CDR3 has 15 residues. The germline gives CDR1 SEHNR, CDR2 FQNEAQ (reference sequence). The V segment lost 6 bases and the J segment 2 bases; nucleotides outside the gene matches: 7.

This clonotype was seen ten or more times. The chain joins TRBV29-1 to TRBJ2-7; 9 nucleotides match TRBD1. The CDR3 covers 14 residues. The V gene end was trimmed by 7 bases and the J gene end by 6 bases; junction bases not matched to a gene: 13. Germline values: CDR1 SQVTM, CDR2 ANQGSEA. The CDR3 loop is CSARGGTGRSEQYF. CDR3 nucleotide sequence: TGCAGCGCAAGGGGAGGGACAGGGAGGTCCGAGCAGTACTTC.

In this sample, this clonotype turned up many times. The chain is built from TRBV7-9 and TRBJ2-7; a weak D match, TRBD2 (5 bases). V lost 5 bases to trimming and J lost 2 bases, with 7 bases between them. CDR3 length equals 12 residues. The V gene's germline CDR1 is SEHNR and CDR2 FQNEAQ (reference sequence). This CDR3 reads CASSAGTYEQYF. The CDR3 DNA reads as TGTGCCAGCAGCGCCGGGACCTACGAGCAGTACTTC.

This clonotype was seen at least ten times. This chain's CDR3 is CASSQGGLIYNEQFF. Here the CDR3 DNA reads TGTGCCAGCAGTCAAGGCGGGCTAATCTACAATGAGCAGTTCTTC. The chain combines TRBV7-6 with TRBJ2-1, with D possibly matching TRBD2 (5 bases). Trimming pared 6 bases from V and 3 bases from J, leaving 15 bases between. The CDR3 has 15 amino acids. Germline-derived CDR1 and CDR2 are SGHVS and FNYEAQ.